This T cell receptor (beta chain) was sequenced during a study of blood T cell repertoires in COVID-19. TCRdb's copy holds only in-frame clones and misses some; the assay was immunoSEQ multiplex PCR. The sample holds about half a million clones, around 85% seen once. V was pared by 3 bases and J by 5 bases, with 11 bases of the junction left unmatched. Per germline, CDR1 LNHDA and CDR2 SQIVND (reference sequence). This CDR3 comprises 16 residues. Sequenced input: peripheral blood. The chain carries TRBV19 and TRBJ2-7, with 9 bases that match TRBD1. The receptor was isolated from a human donor in a cohort sampled during active COVID-19. For the CDR3, the DNA is TGTGCCAGTAGTATTCGGTCGGGACAGGGAGCCAACGAGCAGTACTTC. Protein product: CASSIRSGQGANEQYF.